The 32 T cell receptor beta chains reported below all come from one sample, sequenced in a study of identifying expanded T cells in peripheral blood. Here immunoSEQ multiplex PCR was the method, and the copy in TCRdb shows in-frame clones only, minus some. The sample includes around 90,000 clones, more than 70% of them seen just once. Sequences were obtained from blood. Receptors originate from a person between 18 and 75 years old in good health.

V usage is TRBV29-1 and J usage is TRBJ2-7; D could derive from TRBD1 or TRBD2 (5 bases each). Germline CDR1 reads SQVTM; CDR2 reads ANQGSEA. This CDR3 has 13 residues. V was trimmed by 0 bases and J by 4 bases, leaving 10 bases between them. CDR3 region: CSVEEGVRYEQYF. The DNA of the CDR3 is TGCAGCGTTGAAGAGGGGGTCAGGTACGAGCAGTACTTC.

This clone was recorded once. This sample includes further DNA sequences coding for the same CDR3. The chain carries TRBV4-3 and TRBJ2-4; 8 nucleotides align to TRBD2. Per germline, CDR1 LGHNA and CDR2 YSLEER. The V segment lost 3 bases and the J segment 0 bases; nucleotides outside the gene matches: 10. This CDR3 has 18 residues. Here the CDR3 reads CASSQSTGTRLAKNIQYF. CDR3 nucleotides: TGCGCCAGCAGCCAGTCGACCGGGACTAGGCTAGCCAAAAACATTCAGTACTTC.

The chain joins TRBV5-1 to TRBJ1-1; TRBD1 might be the D (5 bases). This CDR3 is built from 16 residues. Looked up from germline, CDR1 is SGHRS and CDR2 is YFSETQ. The germline V and J ends were trimmed by 3 bases and 0 bases, with 15 bases remaining between them. The CDR3 is CASSSDKHSMNTEAFF. The CDR3 DNA is TGCGCCAGCAGCTCGGACAAACATTCGATGAACACTGAAGCTTTCTTT.

The chain carries TRBV19 and TRBJ1-2; D ambiguous. CDR1 is LNHDA and CDR2 is SQIVND in the germline V gene (reference sequence). Trimming removed 0 bases from V and 6 bases from J, with 5 bases in between. The CDR3 is made up of 12 amino acids. In DNA, the CDR3 is TGTGCCAGTAGTATAGAGGGCAATGGCTACACCTTC. This gives the protein CASSIEGNGYTF. Together with reference TRBV19 and TRBJ1-2, the CDR3 gives the full variable domain: DGGITQSPKYLFRKEGQNVTLSCEQNLNHDAMYWYRQDPGQGLRLIYYSQIVNDFQKGDIAEGYSVSREKKESFPLTVTSAQKNPTAFYLCASSIEGNGYTFGSGTRLTVV.

This clone was picked up one time. The V and J genes are TRBV5-1 and TRBJ1-3, with 7 bases lining up with TRBD1. This CDR3 is built from 16 residues. The junction had 7 bases not matched to a gene; V was cut back by 0 bases and J by 4 bases. Germline V CDR1 and CDR2: SGHRS, YFSETQ. In DNA form, the CDR3 reads TGCGCCAGCAGCTTGGGTCAGGGGGTCGGAGGAAACACCATATATTTT. Residues: CASSLGQGVGGNTIYF.

The chain joins TRBV11-2 to TRBJ2-7, with 10 bases fitting TRBD2. Germline V gene lookup returns CDR1 SGHAT and CDR2 FQNNGV. The J segment lost 5 bases and the V segment lost 0 bases, leaving 4 bases of the junction unmatched. This CDR3 is 15 amino acids long. CDR3 bases: TGTGCCAGCAGCTTAGAGGCTAGCGGGAGACACGAGCAGTACTTC. Amino acid sequence: CASSLEASGRHEQYF.

The V call is TRBV7-2, the J call TRBJ2-7; 9 bases agree with TRBD2. Germline CDR1 and CDR2: SGHTA and FQGNSA. The V and J ends lost 0 bases and 2 bases, in that order; junction bases with no gene match: 5. The CDR3 has 16 amino acids. The CDR3 DNA reads TGTGCCAGCAGCTTAGCGCTCCCTAGCGGGACCTACGAGCAGTACTTC. Translated: CASSLALPSGTYEQYF.

This sequence joins TRBV5-6 and TRBJ2-7; 7 nucleotides match TRBD2. Trimming removed 6 bases from V and 4 bases from J; junction bases left unmatched: 10. The CDR3 runs to 14 residues. The germline V gene has CDR1 SGHDT and CDR2 YYEEEE. DNA of the CDR3: TGTGCCAGCACCTCCTGGGGGGGATGGTACGAGCAGTACTTC. This codes for CASTSWGGWYEQYF.

This rearrangement joins TRBV7-9 to TRBJ1-2; 7 nucleotides line up with TRBD1. The CDR3 runs 16 residues. The V gene end was trimmed by 5 bases and the J gene end by 0 bases; junction bases not matched to a gene: 9. CDR1 SEHNR and CDR2 FQNEAQ come from the germline V gene (reference sequence). CDR3 amino acids: CASSQPLQGTNYGYTF. In DNA, the CDR3 is TGTGCCAGCAGCCAACCACTACAGGGGACTAACTATGGCTACACCTTC.

The chain employs TRBV28 and TRBJ2-7; D may be TRBD1 (6 bases). The CDR3 contains 13 residues. Germline V gene lookup returns CDR1 MDHEN and CDR2 SYDVKM. Trimming stripped 4 bases from V and 0 bases from J, with 7 bases between. CDR3 nucleotide sequence: TGTGCCAGCAGTTCGGACAGCTCCTACGAGCAGTACTTC. Translating gives CASSSDSSYEQYF.

The chain combines TRBV7-7 with TRBJ2-2; D gene uncertain. Germline V gene sequence: CDR1 SSHAT, CDR2 FNYEAQ (reference sequence). The CDR3 spans 13 residues. V shed 5 bases and J shed 6 bases, with 10 bases lying between them. CDR3 nucleotides: TGTGCCAGCAGCCCTAAGGGTCCCGGGGAGCTGTTTTTT. Amino acid sequence: CASSPKGPGELFF.

This clone has only a few counts. The chain links TRBV6-1 to TRBJ2-1; tentative D call: TRBD2 (6 bases). The CDR3 loop spans 19 amino acids. V was cut by 0 bases and J by 6 bases, with 24 bases left in between. The germline V gene has CDR1 MNHNS and CDR2 SASEGT. The CDR3 loop reads CASSEATTGTPNLRNEQFF. The CDR3, as DNA: TGTGCCAGCAGTGAAGCGACCACGGGGACTCCCAATTTACGCAATGAGCAGTTCTTC.

V usage is TRBV7-2 and J usage is TRBJ2-1; D is perhaps TRBD2 (6 bases). Deletions cut 5 bases from V and 11 bases from J, with 10 bases between. The CDR3 loop spans 11 amino acids. Germline lookup yields CDR1 SGHTA and CDR2 FQGNSA. The CDR3 loop reads CASSPGGKQFF. The CDR3 DNA reads TGTGCCAGCAGCCCCGGGGGTAAGCAGTTCTTC.

This chain connects TRBV29-1 to TRBJ2-3, with 9 bases identical to TRBD2. The CDR3 covers 15 residues. CDR1 is SQVTM, CDR2 ANQGSEA, per germline. The J segment lost 2 bases and the V segment lost 0 bases, leaving 3 bases of the junction unmatched. The DNA for the CDR3 is TGCAGCGTTGAAGAACTAGCGGGCCACACAGATACGCAGTATTTT. It yields the protein CSVEELAGHTDTQYF.

The genes are TRBV2 and TRBJ2-7; D might be TRBD1 (5 bases). In germline, CDR1 is SNHLY, CDR2 FYNNEI. V gave up 4 bases and J gave up 4 bases, with 11 bases separating them. The CDR3 spans 13 residues. CDR3 nucleotide sequence: TGTGCCAGCAGTGCCAGTAGGGGATACGAGCAGTACTTC. It is translated as CASSASRGYEQYF.

This clone showed up just once. J is TRBJ2-1 and V is TRBV5-1; 12 bases fit TRBD2. This CDR3 is built from 17 residues. Unmatched junction bases numbered 9, after V lost 4 bases and J lost 4 bases. Germline values: CDR1 SGHRS, CDR2 YFSETQ. CDR3 DNA sequence: TGCGCCAGCAGCATAGGACTAGCGGGAAGACTTTACAATGAGCAGTTCTTC. Protein sequence: CASSIGLAGRLYNEQFF.

The chain couples TRBV18 to TRBJ2-7; possibly TRBD1 for D (7 bases). Trimming took 3 bases from V and 3 from J, leaving 18 bases between them. The length of the CDR3 is 16 residues. Germline CDR1 and CDR2: KGHSH and LQKENI. CDR3 region: CASSPGQAGGFYEQYF. In nucleotides, the CDR3 is TGTGCCAGCTCACCTGGACAGGCAGGGGGGTTCTACGAGCAGTACTTC.

The rearrangement uses TRBV19 and TRBJ2-1; 15 bases fit TRBD2. This CDR3 has 20 residues. Germline-derived CDR1 and CDR2 are LNHDA and SQIVND (reference sequence). Unmatched junction bases numbered 14, after V lost 5 bases and J lost 3 bases. The CDR3 sequence: CASSVTGSGTSGRHYNEQFF. The CDR3 DNA follows: TGTGCCAGTAGTGTAACAGGGTCCGGGACTAGCGGGAGGCACTACAATGAGCAGTTCTTC. Together with reference TRBV19 and TRBJ2-1, the CDR3 gives the full variable domain: DGGITQSPKYLFRKEGQNVTLSCEQNLNHDAMYWYRQDPGQGLRLIYYSQIVNDFQKGDIAEGYSVSREKKESFPLTVTSAQKNPTAFYLCASSVTGSGTSGRHYNEQFFGPGTRLTVL.

Details on this clone: The identical CDR3 is also encoded by other nucleotide sequences in the sample. The chain combines TRBV6-4 with TRBJ2-3, with D tentatively TRBD1 or TRBD2 (5 bases each). The CDR3 consists of 14 residues. In germline, CDR1 is MRHNA, CDR2 SNTAGT. Trimming shortened V by 3 bases and J by 2 bases, and 9 bases separated the two germline ends. CDR3 loop: CASSDGTSTDTQYF. The CDR3 bases are TGTGCCAGCAGTGATGGGACGTCCACAGATACGCAGTATTTT.

The V call is TRBV27, the J call TRBJ2-7; 8 nucleotides line up with TRBD1. In germline, CDR1 is MNHEY, CDR2 SMNVEV (reference sequence). Germline trimming cut 0 bases from V and 5 bases from J; bases unmatched to any gene: 3. This CDR3 spans 14 amino acids. The CDR3 loop is CASSLSRGRDEQYF. The CDR3 nucleotides read TGTGCCAGCAGTTTATCCAGGGGGCGCGACGAGCAGTACTTC.

The chain is built from TRBV4-1 and TRBJ1-2; D not resolved. Per the germline V gene, CDR1 is MGHRA and CDR2 is YSYEKL. V gave up 0 bases and J gave up 4 bases, with 12 bases separating them. This CDR3 has 15 amino acids. CDR3 sequence reads: CASSQDLGGFYGYTF. The DNA of the CDR3 is TGCGCCAGCAGCCAAGATCTGGGTGGGTTCTATGGCTACACCTTC.

This chain joins TRBV6-4 and TRBJ2-3; possibly TRBD1 or TRBD2 for D (6 bases each). The V gene's germline CDR1 is MRHNA and CDR2 SNTAGT. Trimming pared 6 bases from V and 4 bases from J, leaving 14 bases between. This CDR3 has 14 residues. The CDR3, as DNA: TGTGCCAGCAGCCTGCAGGAGGGGGCAGATACGCAGTATTTT. It encodes CASSLQEGADTQYF.

CDR3 sequence reads: CASSLVQETQYF. In DNA, the CDR3 is TGTGCCAGCAGCTTGGTCCAAGAGACCCAGTACTTC. The gene calls are TRBV5-4 and TRBJ2-5; unclear D gene. V lost 0 bases to trimming and J lost 1 base, with 1 base between them. The CDR3 runs 12 residues. CDR1 is SGHNT and CDR2 is YYREEE in the germline V gene (reference sequence). The full variable domain, completed using reference TRBV5-4 and TRBJ2-5, is ETGVTQSPTHLIKTRGQQVTLRCSSQSGHNTVSWYQQALGQGPQFIFQYYREEENGRGNFPPRFSGLQFPNYSSELNVNALELDDSALYLCASSLVQETQYFGPGTRLLVL.

This clone was detected once. The chain has TRBV6-6 and TRBJ2-5; 8 bases are shared with TRBD1. The J call is doubtful: the DNA matches TRBJ2-7 better. This CDR3 has 15 residues. Germline V gives CDR1 MNHNY, CDR2 SVGAGI (reference sequence). The CDR3 region has the DNA TGTGCCAGCAGTTACTCGCTCCAGGGGGCTCTCGAGCAGTACTTC. It specifies CASSYSLQGALEQYF.

This sequence joins TRBV9 and TRBJ2-5, with 7 bases aligning to TRBD1. The CDR3 runs to 15 residues. Germline V gene lookup returns CDR1 SGDLS and CDR2 YYNGEE. The V segment lost 3 bases and the J segment 0 bases; nucleotides outside the gene matches: 5. CDR3 loop: CASSGWDSYQETQYF. CDR3 nucleotide sequence: TGTGCCAGCAGCGGTTGGGACAGTTACCAAGAGACCCAGTACTTC.

The V and J genes are TRBV11-2 and TRBJ1-5; 7 bases agree with TRBD1. CDR1 is SGHAT and CDR2 is FQNNGV in the germline V gene. With V trimmed by 3 bases and J by 5 bases, 7 bases remained unmatched. This CDR3 is built from 15 residues. The CDR3 sequence: CASSFRQGYDQPQHF. For the CDR3, the DNA is TGTGCCAGCAGCTTCCGACAGGGTTACGATCAGCCCCAGCATTTT.

The sample holds a few counts of this clone. The chain recombines TRBV6-7 with TRBJ1-1, with D unresolved. TRBV6-7 is known as an ORF, though its function is uncertain. The CDR3 extends over 15 amino acids. Trimming pared 0 bases from V and 4 bases from J, leaving 12 bases between. CDR3: CASSYSSLGGTEAFF. The CDR3 DNA reads as TGTGCCAGCAGTTACTCGTCACTTGGCGGCACTGAAGCTTTCTTT.

The V and J genes are TRBV6-1 and TRBJ2-3; maybe TRBD2 (5 bases). Trimming removed 6 bases at V and 0 bases at J, with 13 bases between. CDR1 and CDR2 (germline): MNHNS, SASEGT. This CDR3 has 15 amino acids. The CDR3 DNA sequence: TGTGCCAGCAGGGAGGCAGTACTTAGCACAGATACGCAGTATTTT. It encodes CASREAVLSTDTQYF.

The chain has TRBV10-2 and TRBJ1-2; D possibly corresponds to TRBD1 (5 bases). CDR3 size: 15 residues. Germline-derived CDR1 and CDR2 are WSHSY and SAAADI. With 4 bases removed from V and 6 bases from J, the gap between germline ends came to 18 bases. The CDR3 is CASSVLGTSWDGYTF. The DNA for the CDR3 is TGCGCCAGCAGTGTGTTGGGGACTTCTTGGGATGGCTACACCTTC.

This chain links TRBV5-6 with TRBJ1-1, with a possible D match to TRBD1 (6 bases). In germline, CDR1 is SGHDT, CDR2 YYEEEE. The CDR3 sequence is 14 residues long. V lost 3 bases to trimming and J lost 2 bases, with 11 bases between them. CDR3 sequence: CASSWMGGNTEAFF. DNA for the CDR3: TGTGCCAGCAGCTGGATGGGGGGCAACACTGAAGCTTTCTTT. Together with reference TRBV5-6 and TRBJ1-1, the CDR3 gives the full variable domain: DAGVTQSPTHLIKTRGQQVTLRCSPKSGHDTVSWYQQALGQGPQFIFQYYEEEERQRGNFPDRFSGHQFPNYSSELNVNALLLGDSALYLCASSWMGGNTEAFFGQGTRLTVV.

This sequence joins TRBV2 and TRBJ2-7; D is unresolved. The CDR3 has 13 amino acids. Between the trimmed V and J ends, which lost 0 bases and 6 bases, there was a span of 9 bases. The germline V gene encodes CDR1 SNHLY and CDR2 FYNNEI. The CDR3 region is CASSEAPGSEQYF. CDR3 in DNA: TGTGCCAGCAGTGAAGCGCCGGGTTCCGAGCAGTACTTC.

This sequence joins TRBV7-8 and TRBJ2-1, with D unclear. The ends were cut back, 5 bases at V and 9 bases at J, with 14 bases in the middle. CDR3 length: 13 amino acids. CDR1 and CDR2 from the germline V gene are SGHVS and FQNEAQ. CDR3 region: CASSPSRLAEQFF. The CDR3 DNA follows: TGTGCCAGCAGCCCCTCTCGTTTGGCTGAGCAGTTCTTC. Based on the CDR3 plus reference TRBV7-8 and TRBJ2-1, the full variable domain is GAGVSQSPRYKVAKRGQDVALRCDPISGHVSLFWYQQALGQGPEFLTYFQNEAQLDKSGLPSDRFFAERPEGSVSTLKIQRTQQEDSAVYLCASSPSRLAEQFFGPGTRLTVL.